What follows are 22 T cell receptor beta chains derived from one specimen sequenced in a study of cytomegalovirus exposure and HLA in healthy donors. PCR employed 60 Vbeta and 13 Jbeta primers. Assay: immunoSEQ multiplex PCR; the TCRdb copy retains only in-frame clones and omits some. This sample's clone table lists about 160,000 clones. Sequenced: PBMCs. Every receptor here comes from a young man in good health and CMV-seronegative.

The V gene is TRBV10-1, the J gene TRBJ2-4, with TRBD1 matching over 10 bases. This CDR3 is 15 amino acids long. After removal of 0 bases from V and 9 bases from J, the junction contained 5 bases not matched to a gene. Germline V gene data show CDR1 as WNHNN and CDR2 as SYGVQD (reference sequence). The CDR3 bases are TGCGCCAGCAGTGAGTCTCGGACAGGGGGTCGCATTCAGTACTTC. It translates to CASSESRTGGRIQYF.

This chain connects TRBV6-1 to TRBJ2-5, with TRBD2 as a possible D gene (7 bases). CDR1 is MNHNS and CDR2 is SASEGT in the germline V gene. The CDR3 is 13 residues long. V was cut by 1 base and J by 10 bases, with 13 bases left in between. The CDR3: CASSEEQGGSQYF. The CDR3 nucleotides read TGTGCCAGCAGTGAAGAACAGGGCGGGAGCCAGTACTTC.

The genes are TRBV10-1 and TRBJ1-1; no firm D call. Germline CDR1 and CDR2: WNHNN and SYGVQD (reference sequence). CDR3 length: 16 residues. V dropped 2 bases and J dropped 2 bases, with 15 bases sitting between them. This chain's CDR3 is CASSEGRRTANTEAFF. CDR3 nucleotides: TGCGCCAGCAGTGAGGGGAGAAGGACTGCAAACACTGAAGCTTTCTTT.

The V and J genes are TRBV7-3 and TRBJ2-7, with 7 bases aligning to TRBD1. With 2 bases clipped from V and 0 bases from J, the junction kept 4 bases outside the gene matches. Germline V lookup: CDR1 SGHTA, CDR2 FQGTGA. The CDR3 contains 15 residues. The CDR3 DNA reads TGTGCCAGCAGCTTACAGGGACAGACCTCCTACGAGCAGTACTTC. Translated: CASSLQGQTSYEQYF.

The V call is TRBV5-1, the J call TRBJ2-1, with a tentative D call TRBD2 (6 bases). The CDR3 extends over 15 amino acids. Between the trimmed V and J ends, which lost 4 bases and 9 bases, there was a span of 20 bases. Germline CDR1 reads SGHRS; CDR2 reads YFSETQ. CDR3 sequence: CASSLMGGSEGEQFF. DNA of the CDR3: TGCGCCAGCAGCCTTATGGGGGGAAGCGAGGGTGAGCAGTTCTTC.

The chain employs TRBV5-3 and TRBJ1-2; possible D gene TRBD1, 5 bases. TRBV5-3 is treated as an ORF (open reading frame) with a function not yet certain. The CDR3 sequence is 17 residues long. The V end lost 5 bases, the J end lost 7 bases, and 27 bases lay between the germline ends. CDR3 in DNA: TGTGCCAGAAGTAACGACAGCGCGGGGGGGAATCGGAGTGGCTACACCTTC. Encoded protein: CARSNDSAGGNRSGYTF.

As concerns this clone: Other DNA sequences in the sample encode the same CDR3. The J gene is TRBJ1-1, the V gene TRBV28, with a tentative D call TRBD1 (6 bases). This CDR3 spans 14 amino acids. Germline V gene lookup returns CDR1 MDHEN and CDR2 SYDVKM. With 3 bases removed from V and 1 base from J, the gap between germline ends came to 9 bases. The CDR3 loop reads CASSFGGSNTEAFF. CDR3 coding DNA: TGTGCCAGCAGTTTTGGGGGCTCGAACACTGAAGCTTTCTTT.

This chain joins TRBV19 and TRBJ2-6, with 7 bases matching TRBD2. The V segment lost 7 bases and the J segment 4 bases; nucleotides outside the gene matches: 4. Germline CDR1 reads LNHDA; CDR2 reads SQIVND (reference sequence). The CDR3 has 14 residues. The chain's CDR3 is CASTLATGANVLTF. Written as DNA, the CDR3 is TGTGCCAGTACACTAGCGACGGGGGCCAACGTCCTGACTTTC.

The chain joins TRBV18 to TRBJ1-2; TRBD1 matches 9 bases. Trimming cost V 4 bases and J 3 bases; bases outside gene matches: 3. There are 14 residues in the CDR3. Germline CDR1 is KGHSH and CDR2 is LQKENI. CDR3 region: CASSLGQGYYGYTF. Here the CDR3 DNA reads TGTGCCAGCTCACTGGGACAGGGCTACTATGGCTACACCTTC.

This rearrangement joins TRBV2 to TRBJ1-2; TRBD1 agrees at 8 bases. Trimming took 4 bases from V and 3 from J; bases not matched to a gene: 4. The CDR3 runs 14 residues. Germline CDR1 SNHLY, CDR2 FYNNEI. Written as DNA, the CDR3 is TGTGCCAGCAGTGCCGGGACAGGACACTATGGCTACACCTTC. It specifies CASSAGTGHYGYTF.

The chain carries TRBV7-2 and TRBJ2-7; TRBD1 matches at 11 bases. The germline CDR1 and CDR2 sequences are SGHTA and FQGNSA. V was pared by 5 bases and J by 7 bases, with 13 bases of the junction left unmatched. This CDR3 has 16 residues. The CDR3: CASSRFRGQGDGEQYF. In DNA form, the CDR3 reads TGTGCCAGCAGCCGATTTAGGGGACAGGGGGATGGTGAGCAGTACTTC.

This rearrangement joins TRBV2 to TRBJ1-1; the match to TRBD1 covers 8 bases. Germline CDR1 reads SNHLY; CDR2 reads FYNNEI. This CDR3 spans 19 amino acids. The V gene end was trimmed by 7 bases and the J gene end by 5 bases; junction bases not matched to a gene: 24. In DNA, the CDR3 is TGTGCCAGCAAGCCCCCAAATCAGGGGGCTTTTTGGCGGATGACTGAAGCTTTCTTT. This codes for CASKPPNQGAFWRMTEAFF.

CDR3 loop: CASSFRVERSYNEQFF. CDR3 DNA: TGCGCCAGCAGCTTTCGGGTAGAGCGTTCCTACAATGAGCAGTTCTTC. The rearrangement links TRBV5-1 to TRBJ2-1; D is unclear. Trimming removed 2 bases from V and 1 base from J, with 13 bases in between. The CDR3 spans 16 residues. Germline values: CDR1 SGHRS, CDR2 YFSETQ.

The chain recombines TRBV6-6 with TRBJ2-7; TRBD1 aligns across 9 bases. Germline CDR1 and CDR2: MNHNY and SVGAGI (reference sequence). V shed 0 bases, J shed 6 bases, and the junction held 6 bases outside the gene matches. The CDR3 is 15 residues long. The CDR3 DNA reads as TGTGCCAGCAGTTACTCCGAAGGGACAGGGCGCGAGCAGTACTTC. It encodes CASSYSEGTGREQYF.

The rearrangement links TRBV7-9 to TRBJ2-1, with 11 nucleotides matching TRBD1. Germline assignment: CDR1 SEHNR and CDR2 FQNEAQ (reference sequence). This CDR3 has 15 residues. V shed 4 bases and J 8 bases; nucleotides not matched to a gene: 7. The CDR3 loop is CASSSPGQGVDEQFF. The CDR3, as DNA: TGTGCCAGCAGCTCCCCGGGACAGGGGGTGGATGAGCAGTTCTTC.

This chain connects TRBV2 to TRBJ1-2; TRBD1 matches 8 bases. Germline CDR1 and CDR2: SNHLY and FYNNEI. The ends lost 1 base at V and 5 bases at J; junction bases unmatched: 6. This CDR3 contains 15 residues. DNA for the CDR3: TGTGCCAGCAGTGAAGGGACAGGGAGGCTTTATGGCTACACCTTC. It is translated as CASSEGTGRLYGYTF.

The chain combines TRBV19 with TRBJ2-7; 7 nucleotides line up with TRBD1. V shed 6 bases and J 7 bases; nucleotides not matched to a gene: 9. The germline gives CDR1 LNHDA, CDR2 SQIVND (reference sequence). CDR3 length equals 13 residues. This CDR3 reads CASRRQGVFEQYF. For the CDR3, the DNA is TGTGCCAGTAGGAGGCAGGGGGTCTTTGAGCAGTACTTC.

CDR3 DNA sequence: TGTGCCAGCAGCTTGGGAGGGTGGAACACCGGGGAGCTGTTTTTT. It encodes CASSLGGWNTGELFF. The chain has TRBV5-8 and TRBJ2-2; weak D call: TRBD2 (5 bases). Looked up from germline, CDR1 is SGHTS and CDR2 is YDEGEE. The CDR3 contains 15 residues. The V and J ends lost 0 bases and 1 base respectively, with 7 bases between them.

The CDR3 coding sequence is TGTGCCAGCAGCGTAGCTTCGGGGAATGGCTACACCTTC. Translated, it gives CASSVASGNGYTF. V is TRBV9 and J is TRBJ1-2; D ambiguous. CDR3 length equals 13 residues. V was trimmed by 0 bases and J by 6 bases, leaving 9 bases between them. Germline V gives CDR1 SGDLS, CDR2 YYNGEE. The full variable domain, rest sourced from reference TRBV9 and TRBJ1-2, is DSGVTQTPKHLITATGQRVTLRCSPRSGDLSVYWYQQSLDQGLQFLIQYYNGEERAKGNILERFSAQQFPDLHSELNLSSLELGDSALYFCASSVASGNGYTFGSGTRLTVV.

The chain combines TRBV12-5 with TRBJ1-1, with 8 bases identical to TRBD1. Unmatched junction bases numbered 3, after V lost 2 bases and J lost 1 base. The CDR3 sequence is 15 residues long. Germline CDR1 LGHNT, CDR2 FRNRAP. The CDR3 sequence: CASGLPGGENTEAFF. The CDR3 DNA follows: TGTGCTAGTGGTTTGCCAGGGGGCGAGAACACTGAAGCTTTCTTT. The full variable domain, in which reference TRBV12-5 and TRBJ1-1 provide the parts outside the CDR3, is DARVTQTPRHKVTEMGQEVTMRCQPILGHNTVFWYRQTMMQGLELLAYFRNRAPLDDSGMPKDRFSAEMPDATLATLKIQPSEPRDSAVYFCASGLPGGENTEAFFGQGTRLTVV.

V and J are TRBV30 and TRBJ2-7; 9 bases agree with TRBD2. There are 15 residues in the CDR3. CDR1 is GTSNPN, CDR2 SVGIG, per germline (reference sequence). V lost 1 base, J lost 6 bases, and 10 bases stayed unmatched. The DNA for the CDR3 is TGTGCCTGGAGTGGGCCTCTAGCGGGGAGCAGCGAGCAGTACTTC. Residues: CAWSGPLAGSSEQYF.

The chain joins TRBV6-6 to TRBJ1-2; 8 bases map to TRBD1. CDR3 length equals 14 residues. With 6 bases clipped from V and 1 base from J, the junction kept 4 bases outside the gene matches. CDR1 and CDR2 (germline): MNHNY, SVGAGI (reference sequence). CDR3 region: CASSPTGVNYGYTF. Here the CDR3 DNA reads TGTGCCAGCAGCCCGACAGGGGTTAACTATGGCTACACCTTC.